This entry features one T cell receptor (beta chain) sequence. Its target is unknown. This sample is part of a study of shared clonotypes between healthy human individuals. For sorted subsets, 150 to 250 ng DNA per replicate equaled approximately 32,000 T cell genomes. The protocol was immunoSEQ multiplex PCR, while the TCRdb copy is restricted to in-frame clones and leaves out a portion. Here the sample spans a few million clones, roughly 93% being singletons. V gave up 4 bases and J gave up 0 bases; unmatched junction bases: 5. The germline CDR1 and CDR2 sequences are SQVTM and ANQGSEA. CDR3 length: 14 residues. Naive CD8 cells lacked CD45RO, underwent positive selection for CCR7 and left out terminally differentiated effector memory CD45RA+ cells. Overall study results and limits: Larger estimated richness was generally seen in naive subsets than in memory subsets. Generation probabilities of non-shared clonotypes were lower (relative to those shared by all four donors).

Source material: naive CD8+ T cells from PBMCs. The chain recombines TRBV29-1 with TRBJ1-2; 7 bases fit TRBD1. The TCR was taken from a man aged 18-30 years in good health. Some clones in this sample may be carry-over from other donors' samples. This chain's CDR3 is CSVGLQGPNYGYTF. In DNA, the CDR3 is TGCAGCGTTGGCCTACAGGGGCCTAACTATGGCTACACCTTC. The variable domain in full, completed from reference TRBV29-1 and TRBJ1-2, reads SAVISQKPSRDICQRGTSLTIQCQVDSQVTMMFWYRQQPGQSLTLIATANQGSEATYESGFVIDKFPISRPNLTFSTLTVSNMSPEDSSIYLCSVGLQGPNYGYTFGSGTRLTVV.